The 13 T cell receptor beta chains below all came from one sample that was sequenced in a study of blood T cells in healthy people across ages. A sample-barcoded 5' primer and a J-beta primer mix were used in a second PCR of roughly 6 to 12 cycles. One entry per CDR3 protein results from TCRdb running MiXCR on the 5' RACE reads. Among hundreds of thousands of distinct CDR3 sequences listed, approximately 52% were seen once. The sequencing sample was made of blood. The receptors were sampled from an elderly woman in good health.

This clonotype was detected many times. The rearrangement links TRBV3-1 to TRBJ2-7, with 7 nucleotides matching TRBD2. This CDR3 comprises 16 residues. Germline CDR1 reads LGHDT; CDR2 reads YNNKEL (reference sequence). The V gene end was trimmed by 3 bases and the J gene end by 0 bases; junction bases not matched to a gene: 8. The CDR3 spells CASSQGGLTSSYEQYF. CDR3 in DNA: TGTGCCAGCAGCCAGGGGGGACTAACAAGCTCCTACGAGCAGTACTTC.

The V and J genes are TRBV7-2 and TRBJ2-3, with D perhaps assigned TRBD1 or TRBD2 (5 bases each). The CDR3 sequence is 16 residues long. Germline-derived CDR1 and CDR2 are SGHTA and FQGNSA. V was cut by 6 bases and J by 4 bases, with 20 bases left in between. The CDR3 DNA sequence: TGTGCCAGCAGTCTCACCGCTGGGGGTTTCGCAGATACGCAGTATTTT. It specifies CASSLTAGGFADTQYF.

This clonotype was found many times. The chain uses TRBV4-2 and TRBJ2-1, with TRBD2 identical over 10 bases. Germline CDR1 and CDR2: LGHNA and YNFKEQ. This CDR3 has 16 residues. The V segment lost 2 bases and the J segment 9 bases; nucleotides outside the gene matches: 10. DNA of the CDR3: TGTGCCAGCAGCCAATTGGATAGCGGGGGGCGGAGTGAGCAGTTCTTC. Translation: CASSQLDSGGRSEQFF.

This clonotype appeared once. CDR3 residues: CASRSAGSNQPQYF. The CDR3 DNA reads as TGTGCCAGCAGATCAGCAGGGAGCAATCAGCCCCAGTATTTT. The genes are TRBV6-5 and TRBJ1-5, with D possibly being TRBD1 or TRBD2 (5 bases each). The DNA end is more similar to TRBJ2-3, so the J call may be wrong. CDR1 MNHEY and CDR2 SVGAGI come from the germline V gene. The CDR3 has 14 residues.

This clonotype was counted a few times. The chain recombines TRBV5-1 with TRBJ2-2; 8 bases agree with TRBD1. The CDR3 length is 15 residues. Trimming cost V 3 bases and J 4 bases; bases outside gene matches: 5. The germline V gene has CDR1 SGHRS and CDR2 YFSETQ. For the CDR3, the DNA is TGCGCCAGCAGCTGGACAGGGTGGAGCACCGGGGAGCTGTTTTTT. Its translation: CASSWTGWSTGELFF. The whole variable domain, filled in from reference TRBV5-1 and TRBJ2-2, reads KAGVTQTPRYLIKTRGQQVTLSCSPISGHRSVSWYQQTPGQGLQFLFEYFSETQRNKGNFPGRFSGRQFSNSRSEMNVSTLELGDSALYLCASSWTGWSTGELFFGEGSRLTVL.

V gene TRBV7-2 combines with J gene TRBJ2-7; 8 positions match TRBD1. The last part of the DNA fits TRBJ2-1 better; the J call may be wrong. Germline CDR1 SGHTA, CDR2 FQGNSA. This CDR3 contains 14 residues. The chain's CDR3 is CASSQSLDRDEQFF. CDR3 DNA: TGTGCCAGCAGCCAATCCTTGGACAGGGACGAGCAGTTCTTC.

The genes are TRBV12-3 or TRBV12-4 and TRBJ2-7; TRBD1 matches at 8 bases. This CDR3 has 14 residues. After removal of 6 bases from V and 5 bases from J, the junction contained 9 bases not matched to a gene. The CDR3 DNA follows: TGTGCCAGCAGCCTAGACAGGGGTAGAAACGAGCAGTACTTC. It is translated as CASSLDRGRNEQYF.

This clonotype has just a few counts. This chain joins TRBV11-2 and TRBJ2-3, with TRBD1 as a possible D gene (5 bases). V was shortened by 1 base and J by 4 bases, with 15 bases between the two germline ends. The CDR3 runs 16 residues. Germline lookup yields CDR1 SGHAT and CDR2 FQNNGV. CDR3: CASSLVAGYGADTQYF. In DNA form, the CDR3 reads TGTGCCAGCAGCTTAGTGGCAGGGTACGGCGCAGATACGCAGTATTTT.

This clonotype has only one observation. With a much larger clone just one base away, this may be a read error. This rearrangement joins TRBV20-1 to TRBJ2-1, with 12 bases aligning to TRBD2. The trim removed 8 bases at V and 3 bases at J, leaving 8 bases unmatched. This CDR3 spans 15 amino acids. Per germline, CDR1 DFQATT and CDR2 SNEGSKA (reference sequence). The CDR3 sequence is CSTRRTSGIYNEQFF. The CDR3, as DNA: TGCAGTACGCGGCGGACTAGCGGGATCTACAATGAGCAGTTCTTC.

This chain uses TRBV3-1 with TRBJ1-5; D uncertain. V lost 0 bases and J 6 bases, leaving 6 bases between the germline ends. The germline V gene has CDR1 LGHDT and CDR2 YNNKEL (reference sequence). The CDR3 runs 13 residues. The CDR3 is CASSQDVGQPQHF. As DNA, the CDR3 is TGTGCCAGCAGCCAAGATGTCGGTCAGCCCCAGCATTTT.

This chain connects TRBV5-1 to TRBJ2-3, with TRBD2 as a possible D gene (6 bases). The CDR3 has 14 amino acids. Looked up from germline, CDR1 is SGHRS and CDR2 is YFSETQ. Trimming shortened V by 4 bases and J by 3 bases, and 12 bases separated the two germline ends. Here the CDR3 reads CASSPGLETDTQYF. As DNA, the CDR3 is TGCGCCAGCAGCCCGGGACTTGAGACAGATACGCAGTATTTT.

The chain couples TRBV9 to TRBJ2-1; TRBD1 agrees at 9 bases. This CDR3 has 14 amino acids. V was pared by 5 bases and J by 7 bases, with 7 bases of the junction left unmatched. The germline gives CDR1 SGDLS, CDR2 YYNGEE. The CDR3 DNA is TGTGCCAGCAGTAGGACAGGGGTTCAGAATGAGCAGTTCTTC. Translated, it gives CASSRTGVQNEQFF.

V usage is TRBV7-9 and J usage is TRBJ2-1, with 7 bases identical to TRBD2. J was trimmed by 9 bases and V by 0 bases; bases with no gene match: 11. Germline values: CDR1 SEHNR, CDR2 FQNEAQ (reference sequence). There are 16 residues in the CDR3. CDR3 sequence (DNA): TGTGCCAGCAGCTTAGCCAGGGTTGGGGAGGGAGTTGAGCAGTTCTTC. Translating gives CASSLARVGEGVEQFF.